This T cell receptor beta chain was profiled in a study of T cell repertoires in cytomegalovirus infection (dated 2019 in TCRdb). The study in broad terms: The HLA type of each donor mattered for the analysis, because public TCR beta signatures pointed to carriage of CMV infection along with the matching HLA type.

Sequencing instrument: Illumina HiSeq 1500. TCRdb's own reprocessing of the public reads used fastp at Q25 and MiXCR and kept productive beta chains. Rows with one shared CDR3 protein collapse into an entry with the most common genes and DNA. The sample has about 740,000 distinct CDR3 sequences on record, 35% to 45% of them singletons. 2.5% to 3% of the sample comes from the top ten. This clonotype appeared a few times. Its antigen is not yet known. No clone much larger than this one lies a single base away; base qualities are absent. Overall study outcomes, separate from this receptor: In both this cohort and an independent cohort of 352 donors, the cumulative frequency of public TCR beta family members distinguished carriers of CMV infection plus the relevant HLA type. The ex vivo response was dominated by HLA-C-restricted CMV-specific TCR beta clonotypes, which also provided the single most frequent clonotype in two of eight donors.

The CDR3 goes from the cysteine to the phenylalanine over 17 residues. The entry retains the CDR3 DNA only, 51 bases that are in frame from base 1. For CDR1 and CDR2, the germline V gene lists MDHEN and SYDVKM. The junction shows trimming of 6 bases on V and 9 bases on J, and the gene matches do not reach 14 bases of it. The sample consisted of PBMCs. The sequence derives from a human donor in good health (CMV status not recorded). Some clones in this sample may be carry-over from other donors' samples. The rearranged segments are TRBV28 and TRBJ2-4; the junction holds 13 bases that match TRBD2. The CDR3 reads CASSQTSGGPQIVIQYF. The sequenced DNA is TGTGCCAGCAGCCAGACTAGCGGGGGGCCCCAGATCGTCATTCAGTACTTC.